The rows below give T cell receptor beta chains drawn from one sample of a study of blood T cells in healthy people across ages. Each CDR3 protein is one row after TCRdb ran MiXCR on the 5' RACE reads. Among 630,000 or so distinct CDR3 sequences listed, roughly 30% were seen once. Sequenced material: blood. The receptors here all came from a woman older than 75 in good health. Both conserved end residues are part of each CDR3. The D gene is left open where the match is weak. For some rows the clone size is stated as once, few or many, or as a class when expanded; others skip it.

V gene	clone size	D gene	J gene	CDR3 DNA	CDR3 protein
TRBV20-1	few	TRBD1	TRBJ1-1	TGCAGTGCTAGAGGTCGGACAGGGAAAACTGAAGCTTTCTTT	CSARGRTGKTEAFF
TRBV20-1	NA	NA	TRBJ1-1	TGCAGTGCTATACCGACGCCTCGGAACACTGAAGCTTTCTTT	CSAIPTPRNTEAFF
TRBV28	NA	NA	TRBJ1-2	TGTGCCAGCAGTTTAGAGCCCCAGGGGTATGGCTACACCTTC	CASSLEPQGYGYTF
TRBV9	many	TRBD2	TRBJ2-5	TGTGCCAGCAGCTCCAGGCTCCACTTGGGGGGGGAGACCCAGTACTTC	CASSSRLHLGGETQYF
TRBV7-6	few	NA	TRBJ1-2	TGTGCCAGCAGCTTAGCACTGGGACAAGGAAAAGGAGGCTACACCTTC	CASSLALGQGKGGYTF
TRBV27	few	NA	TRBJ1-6	TGTGCCAGCAGACGAAGGCAGGGGTCGAATTCACCCCTCCACTTT	CASRRRQGSNSPLHF
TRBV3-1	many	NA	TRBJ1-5	TGTGCCAGCAGCCAATTGGATAGCAATCAGCCCCAGCATTTT	CASSQLDSNQPQHF
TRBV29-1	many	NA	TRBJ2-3	TGCAGCGTTCGCCGGGACACGCAGGATACGCAGTATTTT	CSVRRDTQDTQYF
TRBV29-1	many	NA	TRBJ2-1	TGCAGCGTAGAGTGGGCAGGCCGAGGCTACAATGAGCAGTTCTTC	CSVEWAGRGYNEQFF
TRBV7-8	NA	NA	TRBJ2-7	TGTGCCGGCGGGTATAACTCCTACGAGCAGTACTTC	CAGGYNSYEQYF
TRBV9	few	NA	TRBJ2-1	TGTGCCGGCAGTGTTGGAAGGCATGAGCAGTTCTTC	CAGSVGRHEQFF
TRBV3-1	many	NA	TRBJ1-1	TGTGCCAGCAGCTCAAAGGGGAACACTGAAGCTTTCTTT	CASSSKGNTEAFF
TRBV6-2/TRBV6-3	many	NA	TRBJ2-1	TGTGCCAGCAGTTACTCGGACCCCGGGTGGGGCAATGAGCAGTTCTTC	CASSYSDPGWGNEQFF
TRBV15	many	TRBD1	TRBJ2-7	TGTGCCACCAGCACAGCTACTACAGGGGGCGGGGACGAGCAGTACTTC	CATSTATTGGGDEQYF
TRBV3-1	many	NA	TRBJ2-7	TGTGCCAGCAGCCAAGATCTTCGCAGCGGCGAGCAGTACTTC	CASSQDLRSGEQYF
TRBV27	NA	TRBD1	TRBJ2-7	TGTGCCAGCAGTACCGGACAGGTCTCCGAACCCTACGAGCAGTACTTC	CASSTGQVSEPYEQYF
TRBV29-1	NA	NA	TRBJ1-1	TGCAGCGTACGACGGGGGAACACTGAAGCTTTCTTT	CSVRRGNTEAFF
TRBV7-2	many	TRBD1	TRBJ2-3	TGTGCCAGCAGCTTAGATCCGGGACAGGGGAGGGATACGCAGTATTTT	CASSLDPGQGRDTQYF
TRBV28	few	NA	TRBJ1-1	TGTGCCAGCAGTCTCGGGCCAGGGTTGTGGGATTTCTTT	CASSLGPGLWDFF
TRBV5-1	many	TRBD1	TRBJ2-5	TGCGCCAGCAGCTTGCTGGGACAGGGCGAGACCCAGTACTTC	CASSLLGQGETQYF
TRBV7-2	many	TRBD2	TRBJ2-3	TGTGCCAGCAGCTCTGGACTAGCGGGGTCTCAGGATACGCAGTATTTT	CASSSGLAGSQDTQYF
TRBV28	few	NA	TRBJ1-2	TGTGCCAGCAGTCCAATTCAGGGTGGTGGCTACACCTTC	CASSPIQGGGYTF
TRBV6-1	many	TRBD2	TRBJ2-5	TGTGCCAGCAGAGCGGGGGGGCCCGGAGAGACCCAGTACTTC	CASRAGGPGETQYF
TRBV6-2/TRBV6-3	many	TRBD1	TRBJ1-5	TGTGCCAGCAGTCCACACATTCGACAGGGTGCCAATCAGCCCCAGCATTTT	CASSPHIRQGANQPQHF
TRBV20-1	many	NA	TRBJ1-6	TGCAGTGCTAGCGTGGGGATGGATCATTCACCCCTCCACTTT	CSASVGMDHSPLHF
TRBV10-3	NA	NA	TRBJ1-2	TGTGCCATCAGCAACTCTTCAGGGATGGGCTACACCTTC	CAISNSSGMGYTF
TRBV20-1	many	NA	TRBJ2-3	TGCAGTGCTGGGGGTGATGCGGGGGCGGCAGATACGCAGTATTTT	CSAGGDAGAADTQYF
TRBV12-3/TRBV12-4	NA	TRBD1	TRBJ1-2	TGTGCCAGCTGCCCGACAGGGGGAAGCTACGGCTACACCTTC	CASCPTGGSYGYTF
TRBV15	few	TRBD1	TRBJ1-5	TGTGCCACCAGCAGAGACCCAACAGGGGTTGTCGGGCAGCCCCAGCATTTT	CATSRDPTGVVGQPQHF
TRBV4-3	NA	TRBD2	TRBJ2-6	TGCGCCAGCAGCCAAGAATTTAGCGGGGAATTAGGTGGGGCCAACGTCCTGACTTTC	CASSQEFSGELGGANVLTF
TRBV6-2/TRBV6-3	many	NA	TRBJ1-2	TGTGCCAGCAGGATACCCGGATCCTACTATGGCTACACCTTC	CASRIPGSYYGYTF
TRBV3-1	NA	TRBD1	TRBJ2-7	TGTGCCAGCAGCCAAGGAGCGGACAGGGGTTTGGAGCAGTACTTC	CASSQGADRGLEQYF
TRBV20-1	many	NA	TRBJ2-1	TGCAGTGCTAGTCCGCAGGACAATGAGCAGTTCTTC	CSASPQDNEQFF
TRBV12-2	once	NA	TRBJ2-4	TGTGCAAGTCGCTTTGTTATTTGGCGAAAGCAGTACTTC	CASRFVIWRKQYF
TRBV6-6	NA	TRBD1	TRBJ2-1	TGTGCCAGCAGTGGGACAGCAGCCTACAATGAGCAGTTCTTC	CASSGTAAYNEQFF
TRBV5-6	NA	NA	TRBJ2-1	TGTGCCAGCAGCGGGGGGAGCTATGAGCAGTTCTTC	CASSGGSYEQFF
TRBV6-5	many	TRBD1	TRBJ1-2	TGTGCCAGCAGACAGGGGGGAAACTATGGCTACACCTTC	CASRQGGNYGYTF
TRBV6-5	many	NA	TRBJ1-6	TGTGCCAGCAGTTACGCGGTTGGTGGGTCCTATAATTCACCCCTCCACTTT	CASSYAVGGSYNSPLHF
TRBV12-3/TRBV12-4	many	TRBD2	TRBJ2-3	TGTGCCAGCAGTCCCCTCATTAGCGGGGGCTTTACAGATACGCAGTATTTT	CASSPLISGGFTDTQYF
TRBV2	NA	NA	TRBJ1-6	TGTGCCAGCAGCCAGGATCATAATTCACCCCTCCACTTT	CASSQDHNSPLHF
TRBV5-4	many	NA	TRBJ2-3	TGTGCCAGCAGCTTGCCTGCAGATACGCAGTATTTT	CASSLPADTQYF
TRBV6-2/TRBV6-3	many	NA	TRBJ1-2	TGTGCCAGCAGTTACGGCAGGTCGTACGGCTACACCTTC	CASSYGRSYGYTF
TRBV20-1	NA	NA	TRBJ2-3	TGCAGTGCTAGGGCTTTGCGGGATACGCAGTATTTT	CSARALRDTQYF
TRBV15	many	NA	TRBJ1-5	TGTGCCACCAGCAGAGAGGGGGATCAGCCCCAGCATTTT	CATSREGDQPQHF
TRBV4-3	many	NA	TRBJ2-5	TGCGCCAGCAGCCAAGAAGGGCGGGGCTACAATGAGCAGTACTTC	CASSQEGRGYNEQYF